The 32 T cell receptor beta chains reported below all come from one sample, sequenced in a study of control samples from healthy donors and cancer patients. TCRdb's table, derived via immunoSEQ multiplex PCR, lists solely in-frame clones and lacks some. This table has 250,000 to 300,000 clones, around 80% appearing once. The sample was PBMCs. The source of these receptors is a woman aged 60-75 years with lung cancer.

Comments on this clone: Other DNA sequences within the sample encode an identical CDR3. The chain carries TRBV7-9 and TRBJ1-4; 8 bases fit TRBD1. Germline lookup yields CDR1 SEHNR and CDR2 FQNEAQ (reference sequence). The CDR3 has 14 residues. J was trimmed by 7 bases and V by 2 bases; bases with no gene match: 3. The CDR3 protein is CASSLQGASEKLFF. The CDR3 nucleotides read TGTGCCAGCAGCTTACAGGGGGCGAGTGAAAAACTGTTTTTT. Complete variable domain (other parts from reference TRBV7-9 and TRBJ1-4): DTGVSQNPRHKITKRGQNVTFRCDPISEHNRLYWYRQTLGQGPEFLTYFQNEAQLEKSRLLSDRFSAERPKGSFSTLEIQRTEQGDSAMYLCASSLQGASEKLFFGSGTQLSVL.

CDR3 sequence (DNA): TGTGCCAGCAGCTTAGCACCGGGCACAAATTCACCCCTCCACTTT. This codes for CASSLAPGTNSPLHF. This sequence joins TRBV11-2 and TRBJ1-6, with D hard to call. The CDR3 runs to 15 residues. Deletions cut 1 base from V and 7 bases from J, with 11 bases between. In germline, CDR1 is SGHAT, CDR2 FQNNGV. Variable domain in full (rest from reference TRBV11-2 and TRBJ1-6): EAGVAQSPRYKIIEKRQSVAFWCNPISGHATLYWYQQILGQGPKLLIQFQNNGVVDDSQLPKDRFSAERLKGVDSTLKIQPAKLEDSAVYLCASSLAPGTNSPLHFGNGTRLTVT.

The rearrangement joins TRBV19 to TRBJ1-6; TRBD1 matches 7 bases. Germline CDR1 reads LNHDA; CDR2 reads SQIVND (reference sequence). The CDR3 spans 13 residues. V trimming: 6 bases; J trimming: 7 bases; junction bases outside the gene matches: 3. CDR3 protein: CASRDRENSPLHF. Here the CDR3 DNA reads TGTGCCAGTAGAGACAGGGAGAATTCACCCCTCCACTTT.

The chain combines TRBV19 with TRBJ1-4; unclear D gene. CDR1 LNHDA and CDR2 SQIVND come from the germline V gene (reference sequence). Trimming pared 5 bases from V and 8 bases from J, leaving 9 bases between. This CDR3 contains 12 residues. CDR3 bases: TGTGCCAGTAGTTTGGGCGGGGAAAAACTGTTTTTT. It codes for CASSLGGEKLFF.

The gene calls are TRBV28 and TRBJ1-5, with D possibly being TRBD1 (5 bases). The germline V and J ends were trimmed by 4 bases and 0 bases, with 19 bases remaining between them. The CDR3 length is 18 residues. Per the germline V gene, CDR1 is MDHEN and CDR2 is SYDVKM. CDR3 nucleotide sequence: TGTGCCAGCAGTTCTCCCCAAGGGGCAGGCTATAGCAATCAGCCCCAGCATTTT. Translating it yields CASSSPQGAGYSNQPQHF.

V gene TRBV27 combines with J gene TRBJ1-5, with 8 bases identical to TRBD1. The CDR3 is 13 amino acids. Unmatched junction bases numbered 9, after V lost 3 bases and J lost 14 bases. Germline CDR1 MNHEY, CDR2 SMNVEV (reference sequence). The CDR3 DNA reads as TGTGCCAGCAGTTTTGGACAGGGCCTCCCGGAGCATTTT. The encoded protein is CASSFGQGLPEHF.

The genes are TRBV13 and TRBJ1-1; 7 nucleotides agree with TRBD1. Per germline, CDR1 PRHDT and CDR2 FYEKMQ (reference sequence). This CDR3 spans 16 amino acids. V was pared by 5 bases and J by 4 bases, with 13 bases of the junction left unmatched. Written as DNA, the CDR3 is TGTGCCAGCAGCCACCAGAGGGGGCGGTCCAGCACTGAAGCTTTCTTT. This sequence encodes CASSHQRGRSSTEAFF.

This rearrangement joins TRBV14 to TRBJ2-5, with D perhaps matching TRBD1 (5 bases). Germline V gene data show CDR1 as SGHDN and CDR2 as FVKESK. V lost 0 bases, J lost 5 bases, and 19 bases lay in between. The CDR3 length is 17 residues. In DNA, the CDR3 is TGTGCCAGCAGCCAAGATCAACGTGCCAGGGTGGTGGAGACCCAGTACTTC. It translates to CASSQDQRARVVETQYF.

This rearrangement joins TRBV15 to TRBJ1-4, with D unresolved. The CDR3 runs to 13 residues. The germline CDR1 and CDR2 sequences are LNHNV and YYDKDF (reference sequence). Trimming removed 1 base at V and 8 bases at J, with 8 bases between. CDR3 nucleotides: TGTGCCACCAGCAGAGTGATAGGGGAAAAACTGTTTTTT. It codes for CATSRVIGEKLFF.

This chain joins TRBV27 and TRBJ1-2; weak D call: TRBD1 (6 bases). CDR3 length equals 15 residues. Germline CDR1 and CDR2: MNHEY and SMNVEV (reference sequence). Trimming stripped 4 bases from V and 8 bases from J, with 20 bases between. DNA for the CDR3: TGTGCCAGCAGTTGGGAGCAACAGGGTGTGAGCGGCTACACCTTC. This codes for CASSWEQQGVSGYTF.

This clone was seen just once. CDR3 region: CSASQGADYGYTF. DNA for the CDR3: TGCAGTGCTAGTCAGGGGGCGGACTATGGCTACACCTTC. The V gene is TRBV20-1, the J gene TRBJ1-2; 8 bases fit TRBD1. There are 13 residues in the CDR3. J was trimmed by 3 bases and V by 3 bases; bases with no gene match: 3. The germline V gene encodes CDR1 DFQATT and CDR2 SNEGSKA (reference sequence).

The chain links TRBV14 to TRBJ1-1, with a weak D call TRBD1 (5 bases). In germline, CDR1 is SGHDN, CDR2 FVKESK. Trimming removed 4 bases at V and 6 bases at J, with 18 bases between. This CDR3 has 15 residues. The DNA of the CDR3 is TGTGCCAGCAGCCCCTTTAGGGGTGGTAGGGCTGAAGCTTTCTTT. This sequence encodes CASSPFRGGRAEAFF.

The rearrangement uses TRBV19 and TRBJ1-1; D not certain. CDR3 length equals 13 residues. The ends were cut back, 7 bases at V and 0 bases at J, with 9 bases in the middle. Per germline, CDR1 LNHDA and CDR2 SQIVND (reference sequence). The CDR3: CASKPGLNTEAFF. In DNA, the CDR3 is TGTGCCAGTAAACCAGGCTTGAACACTGAAGCTTTCTTT.

The chain couples TRBV5-5 to TRBJ1-5, with D hard to call. V dropped 0 bases and J dropped 4 bases, with 8 bases sitting between them. The CDR3 has 14 residues. Germline CDR1 SGHKS, CDR2 YYEKEE (reference sequence). CDR3 loop: CASSLGLINQPQHF. CDR3 nucleotides: TGTGCCAGCAGCTTGGGACTGATAAATCAGCCCCAGCATTTT.

V gene TRBV3-1 (or the pseudogene TRBV3-2) combines with J gene TRBJ2-3; 16 bases align to TRBD2. V lost 4 bases, J lost 1 base, and 11 bases stayed unmatched. This CDR3 comprises 20 residues. Germline CDR1 reads LGHDT; CDR2 reads YNNKEL (reference sequence). For the CDR3, the DNA is TGTGCCAGCAGCCCGTCCGGGACTAGCGGGAGGGTGAGTCGCACAGATACGCAGTATTTT. Protein sequence: CASSPSGTSGRVSRTDTQYF.

The V gene is TRBV28, the J gene TRBJ2-1, with D perhaps given as TRBD1 or TRBD2 (5 bases each). The CDR3 spans 17 residues. Germline V gives CDR1 MDHEN, CDR2 SYDVKM. V gave up 3 bases and J gave up 6 bases, with 21 bases separating them. CDR3 loop: CASSFFPRGLSPNEQFF. For the CDR3, the DNA is TGTGCCAGCAGTTTTTTCCCCCGGGGCCTTTCTCCCAATGAGCAGTTCTTC.

This clone was detected only a few times. The chain is built from TRBV15 and TRBJ1-4, with D unresolved. Trimming took off 1 base at V and 2 bases at J, with 8 bases between the two ends. The CDR3 totals 15 residues. Germline V gene lookup returns CDR1 LNHNV and CDR2 YYDKDF (reference sequence). Here the CDR3 reads CATSRGEGTNEKLFF. The CDR3 nucleotides are TGTGCCACCAGCAGAGGTGAAGGTACTAATGAAAAACTGTTTTTT.

This clone showed up just a few times. Within the sample, other DNA sequences also encode this same CDR3. The CDR3 nucleotides are TGTGCCAGCAGTGTGCAGCGAACCGGGGAGCTGTTTTTT. As protein: CASSVQRTGELFF. The genes are TRBV2 and TRBJ2-2; D is uncertain. The CDR3 is 13 amino acids. V gave up 4 bases and J gave up 5 bases, with 8 bases separating them. In germline, CDR1 is SNHLY, CDR2 FYNNEI.

CDR3 residues: CASSEGTDYEKLFF. In nucleotides, the CDR3 is TGTGCCAGCAGTGAAGGTACAGATTATGAAAAACTGTTTTTT. The rearrangement joins TRBV6-1 to TRBJ1-4; the D is unclear. The V gene's germline CDR1 is MNHNS and CDR2 SASEGT. This CDR3 spans 14 amino acids. Trimming took 1 base from V and 6 from J, leaving 9 bases between them.

The rearrangement uses TRBV7-9 and TRBJ2-7; no reliable D call. CDR1 is SEHNR, CDR2 FQNEAQ, per germline (reference sequence). There are 14 residues in the CDR3. Trimming removed 4 bases at V and 2 bases at J, with 12 bases between. CDR3 nucleotides: TGTGCCAGCAGCTCCCTGGGATTTACCTACGAGCAGTACTTC. Protein product: CASSSLGFTYEQYF.

CDR3 nucleotide sequence: TGTGCCAGCAGCCAAGGGCCGGGGAATAATTCACCCCTCCACTTT. This gives the protein CASSQGPGNNSPLHF. The chain recombines TRBV3-1 (or the pseudogene TRBV3-2) with TRBJ1-6; D unresolved. CDR3 length equals 15 residues. From germline, CDR1 is LGHDT and CDR2 YNNKEL (reference sequence). V was pared by 1 base and J by 5 bases, with 9 bases between.

This chain joins TRBV11-2 and TRBJ1-1; 7 bases map to TRBD1. V trimming: 5 bases; J trimming: 1 base; junction bases outside the gene matches: 7. Germline V gene data show CDR1 as SGHAT and CDR2 as FQNNGV. CDR3 length equals 15 residues. This CDR3 is CASSPWTGANTEAFF. In DNA, the CDR3 is TGTGCCAGCAGCCCGTGGACAGGCGCGAACACTGAAGCTTTCTTT.

V is TRBV7-3 and J is TRBJ2-2; 8 bases align to TRBD1. The CDR3 is 16 residues long. Per germline, CDR1 SGHTA and CDR2 FQGTGA. V was clipped by 5 bases and J by 7 bases; unmatched bases: 12. As DNA, the CDR3 is TGTGCCAGCAGCCCAAAGGCCAGGGGGCAGGGCGGGGAGCTGTTTTTT. This encodes CASSPKARGQGGELFF. Looking up the rest from reference TRBV7-3 and TRBJ2-2 gives the full variable domain: GAGVSQTPSNKVTEKGKYVELRCDPISGHTALYWYRQSLGQGPEFLIYFQGTGAADDSGLPNDRFFAVRPEGSVSTLKIQRTERGDSAVYLCASSPKARGQGGELFFGEGSRLTVL.

The chain links TRBV28 to TRBJ1-4; D ambiguous. V dropped 2 bases and J dropped 8 bases, with 6 bases sitting between them. Germline V gives CDR1 MDHEN, CDR2 SYDVKM. This CDR3 is built from 12 residues. The CDR3 sequence: CASSLPQEKLFF. Here the CDR3 DNA reads TGTGCCAGCAGTTTACCCCAGGAAAAACTGTTTTTT.

This chain joins TRBV12-3 or TRBV12-4 and TRBJ1-6; D unclear. The CDR3 consists of 13 residues. The germline V and J ends were trimmed by 5 bases and 8 bases, with 10 bases remaining between them. The CDR3 sequence: CASSTTRDSPLHF. The DNA for the CDR3 is TGTGCCAGCAGTACAACTCGAGATTCACCCCTCCACTTT.

The V call is TRBV11-2, the J call TRBJ1-5; TRBD1 might be the D (5 bases). Germline V lookup: CDR1 SGHAT, CDR2 FQNNGV. Trimming took 3 bases from V and 0 from J, leaving 15 bases between them. CDR3 length equals 17 residues. The CDR3 reads CASSLGEGFYSNQPQHF. The DNA of the CDR3 is TGTGCCAGCAGCTTGGGGGAGGGGTTCTATAGCAATCAGCCCCAGCATTTT.

J is TRBJ2-2 and V is TRBV21-1. TRBV21-1 is marked as a pseudogene. The CDR3 contains 15 residues. CDR3 in amino acids: CASTVGKVGTGELFF. The CDR3, as DNA: TGTGCCAGCACCGTGGGGAAGGTGGGCACCGGGGAGCTGTTTTTT.

J is TRBJ1-6 and V is TRBV5-8; D uncertain. V lost 1 base and J lost 3, with 2 bases in between. Germline CDR1 reads SGHTS; CDR2 reads YDEGEE. This CDR3 contains 13 residues. The CDR3, as DNA: TGTGCCAGCAGCTTGAACTATAATTCACCCCTCCACTTT. It is translated as CASSLNYNSPLHF.

The rearrangement joins TRBV5-4 to TRBJ1-1; 7 bases are shared with TRBD1. The ends lost 4 bases at V and 3 bases at J; junction bases unmatched: 9. CDR1 is SGHNT and CDR2 is YYREEE in the germline V gene (reference sequence). The CDR3 has 15 residues. The CDR3 reads CASSDSGQLYTEAFF. Here the CDR3 DNA reads TGTGCCAGCAGCGACTCGGGACAGCTATACACTGAAGCTTTCTTT.

CDR3 sequence reads: CASSQDGTRRGAFF. The CDR3 DNA reads as TGTGCCAGCAGCCAAGATGGGACGCGGCGGGGAGCTTTCTTT. The V call is TRBV3-1 (or the pseudogene TRBV3-2), the J call TRBJ1-1, with D perhaps TRBD1 (5 bases). Per the germline V gene, CDR1 is LGHDT and CDR2 is YNNKEL (reference sequence). This CDR3 comprises 14 residues. Trimming took 0 bases from V and 10 from J, leaving 15 bases between them.

The rearrangement uses TRBV29-1 and TRBJ1-2; 8 bases align to TRBD1. In germline, CDR1 is SQVTM, CDR2 ANQGSEA. The CDR3 length is 15 residues. The J segment lost 2 bases and the V segment lost 1 base, leaving 6 bases of the junction unmatched. CDR3 sequence reads: CSVEGDRGGNYGYTF. CDR3 nucleotide sequence: TGCAGCGTTGAAGGTGACAGGGGAGGGAACTATGGCTACACCTTC.

This rearrangement joins TRBV7-2 to TRBJ2-3; unclear D gene. V was cut by 3 bases and J by 4 bases, with 11 bases left in between. This CDR3 is built from 14 residues. Germline V lookup: CDR1 SGHTA, CDR2 FQGNSA. The CDR3 reads CASSFVVGPDTQYF. CDR3 coding DNA: TGTGCCAGCAGCTTTGTGGTGGGCCCAGATACGCAGTATTTT. Together with reference TRBV7-2 and TRBJ2-3, the CDR3 gives the full variable domain: GAGVSQSPSNKVTEKGKDVELRCDPISGHTALYWYRQSLGQGLEFLIYFQGNSAPDKSGLPSDRFSAERTGGSVSTLTIQRTQQEDSAVYLCASSFVVGPDTQYFGPGTRLTVL.